This TCR beta chain was found in a study of molecular identifiers for immune sequencing clone quantification. Study-wide results and caveats: Identical barcode-sharing TCR molecules could lead to underestimated sizes for highly expanded clones. Among 800,000 to 1,000,000 naive cells, as was reported, spiked Jurkat TCR RNA from one cell was detectable.

Worth noting for this clonotype: Its target is not known. This clone may be a read error of a much larger clone one base away.

V was clipped by 4 bases and J by 10 bases, with 12 bases between them. Germline loops: CDR1 SGHVS, CDR2 FNYEAQ. The CDR3 loop spans 12 amino acids. With RNA at 10%, 30% or 50%, naive CD8 libraries came from around 18,000 to 910,000 sorted cells. Sorting captured naive CD8 T cells as CD8+CD4-CCR7+CD45RA+. Each CDR3 protein is one row after TCRdb ran MiXCR on the PCR reads. The sample includes nearly 55,000 distinct CDR3 sequences, approximately 34% of them seen just once. Material for sequencing was naive CD8+ T cells from blood, with Jurkat cell RNA spiked in. Subset here: FACS-sorted CD8+CD4-CCR7+CD45RA+ naive T cells. The receptor comes from a human donor in good health. Some libraries in this study had Jurkat cell RNA spiked in. The V call is TRBV7-6, the J call TRBJ2-3; D is ambiguous. CDR3 DNA sequence: TGTGCCAGCAGCTCACAGAACGATTCGCAGTATTTT. Residues: CASSSQNDSQYF.